This TCR beta chain was sequenced in a study of control samples from healthy donors and cancer patients. Profiling relied on immunoSEQ multiplex PCR, and the TCRdb table lists in-frame clones only, not all of them. The sample contains 80,000 to 100,000 clones, 85% to 90% of which appear only once. The germline CDR1 and CDR2 sequences are SGHRS and YFSETQ. This CDR3 contains 17 residues. The V end lost 1 base, the J end lost 7 bases, and 21 bases lay between the germline ends. The chain recombines TRBV5-1 with TRBJ2-1, with D tentatively TRBD2 (6 bases). The receptor's source is a young man in good health. Sequencing input: blood. The CDR3 nucleotides read TGCGCCAGCAGCTTGTCGGGTACTAGCCCCCAGTGGAATGAGCAGTTCTTC. Translated: CASSLSGTSPQWNEQFF.